A selection of T cell receptor beta chains follows, all from one sample in a study of T cell responses to AZD1222 COVID-19 vaccine. Profiling relied on immunoSEQ multiplex PCR, and the TCRdb table lists in-frame clones only, not all of them. The data show 100,000 to 150,000 clones, with more than 90% seen just once and approximately 1.2% held by the top ten. Sequenced here: peripheral blood, sampled 28 days after the second AZD1222 dose. Receptors were obtained from an adult who received the AZD1222 COVID-19 vaccine. Each CDR3 is given with its conserved first and last residue.

CDR3: CASSDTGNTEAFF
J: TRBJ1-1
V: TRBV19

CDR3: CASSQSNRYSNQPQHF
J: TRBJ1-5
V: TRBV23-1

CDR3: CASSLVSGASSEQYF
J: TRBJ2-7
V: TRBV11-2

CDR3: CASAGLQGEQYF
J: TRBJ2-7
V: TRBV27

CDR3: CASSQIAGVNNEQFF
J: TRBJ2-1
V: TRBV11-3

CDR3: CASSYDLGGADTQYF
J: TRBJ2-3
V: TRBV9

CDR3: CASSLFGQGANNSPLHF
J: TRBJ1-6
V: TRBV27

CDR3: CASSLSVGPSYEQYF
J: TRBJ2-7
V: TRBV11-3

CDR3: CASSLTAPLASYNEQFF
J: TRBJ2-1
V: TRBV7-2

CDR3: CASSSDSGLEQYF
J: TRBJ2-7
V: TRBV18

CDR3: CASNIGRSLNQPQHF
J: TRBJ1-5
V: TRBV6-5

CDR3: CASTRDRIYGYTF
J: TRBJ1-2
V: TRBV12-3/TRBV12-4

CDR3: CASIGAAGNTIYF
J: TRBJ1-3
V: TRBV6-5

CDR3: CASSLAPAGGETQYF
J: TRBJ2-5
V: TRBV5-1

CDR3: CASSQDETSSYEQYF
J: TRBJ2-7
V: TRBV4-2

CDR3: CASSIGTGGEQYF
J: TRBJ2-7
V: TRBV19

CDR3: CASSLGTANQPQHF
J: TRBJ1-5
V: TRBV7-3

CDR3: CASSPQGATNEKLFF
J: TRBJ1-4
V: TRBV7-9

CDR3: CASSPNGGDGYTF
J: TRBJ1-2
V: TRBV18

CDR3: CASSKDGARRGEQYF
J: TRBJ2-7
V: TRBV6-2/TRBV6-3

CDR3: CATQRAANYGYTF
J: TRBJ1-2
V: TRBV6-5

CDR3: CASSTRPDTEAFF
J: TRBJ1-1
V: TRBV3-1/TRBV3-2

CDR3: CASSMVGGVRREGYNEQFF
J: TRBJ2-1
V: TRBV19

CDR3: CASSWRDGPQETQYF
J: TRBJ2-5
V: TRBV5-5

CDR3: CASSKEGQGGEKLFF
J: TRBJ1-4
V: TRBV21-1

CDR3: CAIAGQGRNEQFF
J: TRBJ2-1
V: TRBV10-3

CDR3: CASSPAREDEQFF
J: TRBJ2-1
V: TRBV7-2

CDR3: CASSNWLYNEQFF
J: TRBJ2-1
V: TRBV6-2/TRBV6-3

CDR3: CASSSFPLSLVGNGYTF
J: TRBJ1-2
V: TRBV28

CDR3: CASSYSGANVLTF
J: TRBJ2-6
V: TRBV27

CDR3: CASSYGGAGIF
J: TRBJ2-1
V: TRBV6-2/TRBV6-3

CDR3: CASRVDRGEQFF
J: TRBJ2-1
V: TRBV2

CDR3: CASSKGAETQYF
J: TRBJ2-5
V: TRBV19

CDR3: CASAPGLAGPYKETQYF
J: TRBJ2-5
V: TRBV27

CDR3: CAWRGTFGNTIYF
J: TRBJ1-3
V: TRBV30